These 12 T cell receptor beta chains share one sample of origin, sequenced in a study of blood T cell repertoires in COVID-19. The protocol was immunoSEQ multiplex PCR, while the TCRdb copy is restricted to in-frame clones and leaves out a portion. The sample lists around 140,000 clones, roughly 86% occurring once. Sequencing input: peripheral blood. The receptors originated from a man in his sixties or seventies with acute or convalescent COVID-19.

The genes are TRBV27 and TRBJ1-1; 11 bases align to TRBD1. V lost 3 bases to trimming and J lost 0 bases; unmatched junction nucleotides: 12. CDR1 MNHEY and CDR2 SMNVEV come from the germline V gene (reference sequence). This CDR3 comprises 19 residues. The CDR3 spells CASSFGQGAIAPLNTEAFF. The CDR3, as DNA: TGTGCCAGCAGTTTTGGACAGGGGGCAATTGCACCATTGAACACTGAAGCTTTCTTT.

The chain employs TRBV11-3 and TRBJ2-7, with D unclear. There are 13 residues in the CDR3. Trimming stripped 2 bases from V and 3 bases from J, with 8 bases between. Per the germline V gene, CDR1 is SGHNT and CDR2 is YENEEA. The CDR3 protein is CASSLFNSYEQYF. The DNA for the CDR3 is TGTGCCAGCAGCTTATTTAACAGCTACGAGCAGTACTTC.

CDR3 in amino acids: CASSPPGGGEKLFF. CDR3 nucleotides: TGTGCCAGCAGTCCTCCGGGGGGGGGTGAAAAACTGTTTTTT. The rearrangement joins TRBV28 to TRBJ1-4, with a weak D call TRBD1 (5 bases). Germline V CDR1 and CDR2: MDHEN, SYDVKM. CDR3 size: 14 residues. Between the trimmed V and J ends, which lost 5 bases and 7 bases, there was a span of 14 bases.

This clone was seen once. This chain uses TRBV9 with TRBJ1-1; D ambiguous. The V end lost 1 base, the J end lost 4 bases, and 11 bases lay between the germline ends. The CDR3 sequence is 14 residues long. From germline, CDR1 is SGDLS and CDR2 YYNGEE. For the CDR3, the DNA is TGTGCCAGCAGCGTAACCCGTACGAGCACTGAAGCTTTCTTT. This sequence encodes CASSVTRTSTEAFF.

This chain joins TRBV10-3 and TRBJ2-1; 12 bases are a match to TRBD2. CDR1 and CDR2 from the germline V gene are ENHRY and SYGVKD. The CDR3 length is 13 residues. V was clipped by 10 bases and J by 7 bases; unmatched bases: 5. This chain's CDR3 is CATRLAGDNEQFF. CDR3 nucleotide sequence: TGTGCCACCCGACTAGCGGGAGATAATGAGCAGTTCTTC.

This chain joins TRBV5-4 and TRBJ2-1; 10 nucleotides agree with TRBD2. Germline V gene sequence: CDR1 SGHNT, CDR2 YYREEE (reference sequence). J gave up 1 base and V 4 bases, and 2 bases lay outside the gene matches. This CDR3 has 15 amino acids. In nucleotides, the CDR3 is TGTGCCAGCAGCGCGACTAGCGGGTCCTACAATGAGCAGTTCTTC. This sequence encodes CASSATSGSYNEQFF.

The CDR3 DNA follows: TGTGCCAGCAGCCGATCAGGGGGGGAAGGAAACACCATATATTTT. It codes for CASSRSGGEGNTIYF. This chain links TRBV6-6 with TRBJ1-3; 7 bases agree with TRBD1. V lost 6 bases, J lost 4 bases, and 9 bases stayed unmatched. CDR3 size: 15 residues. Germline V CDR1 and CDR2: MNHNY, SVGAGI (reference sequence).

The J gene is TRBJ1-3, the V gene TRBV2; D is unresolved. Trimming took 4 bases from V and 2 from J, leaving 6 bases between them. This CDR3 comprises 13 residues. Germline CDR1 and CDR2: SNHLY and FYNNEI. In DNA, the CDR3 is TGTGCCAGCAGTGTCGCAGCTGGAAACACCATATATTTT. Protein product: CASSVAAGNTIYF.

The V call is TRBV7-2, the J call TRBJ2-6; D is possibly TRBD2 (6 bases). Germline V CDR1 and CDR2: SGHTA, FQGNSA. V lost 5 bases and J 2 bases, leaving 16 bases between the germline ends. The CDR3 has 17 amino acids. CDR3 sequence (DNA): TGTGCCAGCAGCGCTCGGGGACTGGCGGCTGGGGCCAACGTCCTGACTTTC. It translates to CASSARGLAAGANVLTF.

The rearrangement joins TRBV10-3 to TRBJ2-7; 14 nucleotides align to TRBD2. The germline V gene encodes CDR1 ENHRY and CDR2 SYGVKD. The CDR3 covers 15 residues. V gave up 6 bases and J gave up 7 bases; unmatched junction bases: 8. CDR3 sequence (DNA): TGTGCCATCAGAGGGACTAGCGGGGGCTCGTGGGAGCAGTACTTC. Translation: CAIRGTSGGSWEQYF.

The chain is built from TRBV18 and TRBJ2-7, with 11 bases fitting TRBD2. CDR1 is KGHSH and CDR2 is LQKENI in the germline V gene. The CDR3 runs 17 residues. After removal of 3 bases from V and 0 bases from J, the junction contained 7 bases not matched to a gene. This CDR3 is CASSPYLAGGSSYEQYF. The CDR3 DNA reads TGTGCCAGCTCACCCTATCTAGCGGGGGGAAGCTCCTACGAGCAGTACTTC.

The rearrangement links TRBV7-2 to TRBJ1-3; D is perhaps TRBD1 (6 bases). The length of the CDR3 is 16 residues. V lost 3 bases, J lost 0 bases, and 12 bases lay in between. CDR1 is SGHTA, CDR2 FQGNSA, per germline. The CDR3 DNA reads TGTGCCAGCAGCTTCGGACAGTCTTACTCTGGAAACACCATATATTTT. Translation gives CASSFGQSYSGNTIYF.